This TCR beta chain was sequenced for a study of T cells in Graves' hyperthyroidism and ophthalmopathy. Study-level findings and limits: Median prediction lead before ophthalmopathy onset was 5.5 to 7 months with the model. Among thyroid clonotypes expanded above 0.001, most also appeared in blood.

RNA transcripts provided the source from which TCR beta CDR3 regions were amplified. RT-PCR in the first round (using the HTBI primer set) targeted the TCR CDR3. Using its own MiXCR run on the multiplex PCR reads, TCRdb lists one record per CDR3 protein. The table has over 250,000 distinct CDR3 sequences, roughly 15% seen once; the top ten hold 34%. Researchers barred patients who had uncontrolled infection, other autoimmune disease, pregnancy or lactation. This clonotype was seen at least ten times. Its specificity is unknown. The sample comprised blood. The sequence came from a middle-aged woman with Graves' ophthalmopathy.

The DNA for the CDR3 is TGTGCCAGCAGTCCACGGGGGACCTTGGATTCACCCCTCCACTTT. This gives the protein CASSPRGTLDSPLHF. The V call is TRBV12-3 or TRBV12-4, the J call TRBJ1-6, with D possibly TRBD1 on 5 matching bases. The CDR3 has 15 residues. V shed 5 bases and J shed 8 bases, with 16 bases lying between them.